This T cell receptor (beta chain) was documented in a study of blood T cell repertoires in COVID-19. At the level of the study: Donors in the United States, Italy and Spain gave samples during acute or convalescent COVID-19. PBMCs, B-cell-depleted T cells, or T cells provided the cDNA or gDNA that made up the material.

The V and J ends lost 5 bases and 1 base respectively, with 12 bases between them. Germline V CDR1 and CDR2: SGHRS, YFSETQ. The CDR3 runs to 14 residues. Per the study methods: Amplification with reference gene primers provided the estimates of nucleated cell counts. Measured with immunoSEQ multiplex PCR; TCRdb has only the in-frame clones, and not every one. V and J calls and clone size are copied from that table; D and trimming were computed from the DNA. The profile shows almost 55,000 clones, approximately 88% of them singletons. The specimen was peripheral blood. This clonotype was obtained from a human donor in a cohort sampled during active COVID-19. V and J are TRBV5-1 and TRBJ2-5, with D tentatively TRBD1 (6 bases). The CDR3: CASSGTRTQETQYF. Here the CDR3 DNA reads TGCGCCAGCAGTGGGACACGGACCCAAGAGACCCAGTACTTC.